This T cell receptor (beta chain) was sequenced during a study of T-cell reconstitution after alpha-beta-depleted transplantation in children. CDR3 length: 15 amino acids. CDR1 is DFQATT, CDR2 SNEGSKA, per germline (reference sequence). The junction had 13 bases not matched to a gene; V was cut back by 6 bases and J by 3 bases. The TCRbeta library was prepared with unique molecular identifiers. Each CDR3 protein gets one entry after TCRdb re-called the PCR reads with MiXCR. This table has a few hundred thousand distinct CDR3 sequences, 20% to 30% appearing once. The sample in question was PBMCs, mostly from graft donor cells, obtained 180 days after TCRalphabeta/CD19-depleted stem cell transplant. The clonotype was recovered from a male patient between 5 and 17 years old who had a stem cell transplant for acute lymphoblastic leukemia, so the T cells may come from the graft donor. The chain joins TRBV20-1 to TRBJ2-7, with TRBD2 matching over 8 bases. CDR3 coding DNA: TGCAGTGCGAAGGCACCGGCTAGCGGGTTCTACGAGCAGTACTTC. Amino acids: CSAKAPASGFYEQYF.